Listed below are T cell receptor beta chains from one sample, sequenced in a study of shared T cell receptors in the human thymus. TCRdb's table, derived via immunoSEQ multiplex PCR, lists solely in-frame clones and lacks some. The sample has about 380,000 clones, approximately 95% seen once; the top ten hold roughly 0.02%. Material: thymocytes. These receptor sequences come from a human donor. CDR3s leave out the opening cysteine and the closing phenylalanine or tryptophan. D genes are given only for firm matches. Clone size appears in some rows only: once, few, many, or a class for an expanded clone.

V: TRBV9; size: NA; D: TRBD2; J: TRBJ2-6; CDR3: ASSVGPLAELSGANVLT
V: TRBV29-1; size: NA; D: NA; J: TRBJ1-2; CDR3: SVLVSRGYT
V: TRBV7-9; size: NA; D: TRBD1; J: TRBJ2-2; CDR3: ASSWDRFTELF
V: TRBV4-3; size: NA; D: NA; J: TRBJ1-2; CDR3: ASSQDNSPGGYT
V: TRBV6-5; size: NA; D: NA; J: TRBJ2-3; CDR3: ASSYPRGWADTQY
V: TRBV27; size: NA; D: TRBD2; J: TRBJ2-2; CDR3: ASSPTSEVPGELF
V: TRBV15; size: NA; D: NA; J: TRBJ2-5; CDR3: ATSRGWAQETQY
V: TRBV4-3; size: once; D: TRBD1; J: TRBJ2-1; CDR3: ASSQDPSMGLDRGMGNEQF
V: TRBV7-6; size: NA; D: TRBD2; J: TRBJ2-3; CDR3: ASSLGGEGRYSTDTQY
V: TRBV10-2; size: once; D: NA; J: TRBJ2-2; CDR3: ASSEAKQGNTGELF
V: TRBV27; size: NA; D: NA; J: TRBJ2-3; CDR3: ASNAWGTRTDTQY
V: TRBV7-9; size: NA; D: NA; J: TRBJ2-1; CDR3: ASSAGGVHNEQF
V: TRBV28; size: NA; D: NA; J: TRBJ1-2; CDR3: ASSPRRLYGYT
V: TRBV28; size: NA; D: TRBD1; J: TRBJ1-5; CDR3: ASRLDRDQPQH
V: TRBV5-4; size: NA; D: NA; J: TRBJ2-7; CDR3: ASSFIGGVPYEQY
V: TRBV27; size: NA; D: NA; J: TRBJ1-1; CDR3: ASSWTPDTEAF
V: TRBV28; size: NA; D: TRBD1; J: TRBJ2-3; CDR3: AHRGEVTDTQY
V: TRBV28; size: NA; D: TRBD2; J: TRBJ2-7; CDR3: ASSFEGTSGYEQY
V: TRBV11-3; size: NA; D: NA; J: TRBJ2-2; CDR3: ASSPMYFVTGSRTGELF
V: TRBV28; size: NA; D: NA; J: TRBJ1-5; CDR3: ASREGRRRDQPQH
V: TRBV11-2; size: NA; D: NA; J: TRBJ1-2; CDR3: ASSFSGSGYT
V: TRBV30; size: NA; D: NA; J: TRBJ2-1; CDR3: ASTPDRDPSVQF
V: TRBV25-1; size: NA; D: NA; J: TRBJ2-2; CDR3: ASRYTGELF
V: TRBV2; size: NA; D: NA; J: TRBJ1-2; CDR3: ASTWGDRDEYGYT
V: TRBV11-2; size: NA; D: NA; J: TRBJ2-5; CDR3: ASSANPGEKETQY
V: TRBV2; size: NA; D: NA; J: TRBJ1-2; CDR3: ASSEAREPYGYT
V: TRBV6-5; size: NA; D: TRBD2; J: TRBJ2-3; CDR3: QIAGGSTDTQY